The clone carrying this TCR beta chain has more than one count but fewer than ten. Original data processing: From reference gene primer amplification, estimates of nucleated cell counts were derived. The method was immunoSEQ multiplex PCR; TCRdb's version includes in-frame clones alone and lacks a portion of them. The V and J calls and clone size come from that table; D and trimming were worked out from the DNA. The sample carries hundreds of thousands of clones, roughly 82% recorded once. Resolution of symptoms, clearance, or two negative PCRs was present in recovered Cohort 3 donors. The record originates from a study of blood T cell repertoires in COVID-19. Across the study: PBMCs, B-cell-depleted T cells, or T cells were the source of the cDNA or gDNA that made up the material.

Germline-derived CDR1 and CDR2 are SEHNR and FQNEAQ (reference sequence). The CDR3 loop spans 14 amino acids. The V end lost 4 bases, the J end lost 3 bases, and 13 bases lay between the germline ends. This sequence originates from a woman between 45 and 65 years old who had recovered from COVID-19. Sequencing was performed on PBMCs or T cells enriched from blood (not recorded which). V and J are TRBV7-9 and TRBJ2-7, with D maybe TRBD2 (6 bases). CDR3 region: CASSSGLLVYEQYF. The CDR3 coding sequence is TGTGCCAGCAGCTCGGGACTTCTGGTCTACGAGCAGTACTTC.